These T cell receptor beta chains were read from a single sample in a study of neurological immune-mediated disorders. TCRdb ran MiXCR on the 5' RACE reads and lists one entry per CDR3 protein. The table has approximately 30,000 distinct CDR3 sequences, over 20% seen once. The sequencing input was PBMCs. These receptors originate from a woman aged 60-75 years in good health. CDR3s include the opening cysteine and the closing phenylalanine or tryptophan. The D gene is left open where the match is weak. For some rows the clone size is stated as once, few or many, or as a class when expanded; others skip it.

clone size,D gene,J gene,V gene,CDR3 DNA,CDR3 protein
many,TRBD2,TRBJ2-1,TRBV5-1,TGCGCCAGCAGCGTCGCTAGCGGGGGGTACAATGAGCAGTTCTTC,CASSVASGGYNEQFF
many,.,TRBJ2-3,TRBV3-1,TGTGCCAGCAGCCTTACCCCCCAAGCAATGCCTAGCACAGATACGCAGTATTTT,CASSLTPQAMPSTDTQYF
.,TRBD2,TRBJ2-3,TRBV4-3,TGCGCCAGCTGGCTAGCGGGGGGGCGTACAGATACGCAGTATTTT,CASWLAGGRTDTQYF
once,TRBD1,TRBJ2-2,TRBV15,TGTGCCACCAGCGAAGGACAGGGAGAAACCGGGGAGCTGTTTTTT,CATSEGQGETGELFF
many,.,TRBJ1-6,TRBV5-6,TGTGCCAGCAGCCTAAGAGGGGGGAACAGCTATAATTCACCCCTCCACTTT,CASSLRGGNSYNSPLHF
.,.,TRBJ1-5,TRBV15,TGTGCCACCAGCAGAGATGTAGGGAGCGGCAATCAGCCCCAGCATTTT,CATSRDVGSGNQPQHF
.,.,TRBJ2-7,TRBV5-5,TGTGCCAGCAGCTTAGCCCTTTCGGGCGAGCAGTACTTC,CASSLALSGEQYF
.,.,TRBJ2-7,TRBV27,TGTGCCAGCAGGGCGGGATCCTCCTACGAGCAGTACTTC,CASRAGSSYEQYF
many,TRBD1,TRBJ1-5,TRBV5-1,TGCGCCAGCAGCTTGCAAGGACAGGGGGATCAGCCCCAGCATTTT,CASSLQGQGDQPQHF
.,.,TRBJ2-2,TRBV7-9,TGTGCCAGCAGCTTAGCCGGGGTAAACACCGGGGAGCTGTTTTTT,CASSLAGVNTGELFF
many,.,TRBJ2-2,TRBV7-8,TGTGCCAGCAGCTTAGGCAGGGACACCGGGGAGCTGTTTTTT,CASSLGRDTGELFF
many,.,TRBJ2-7,TRBV29-1,TGCAGCGTACGACCTACATATCACGAGCAGTACTTC,CSVRPTYHEQYF
.,TRBD2,TRBJ2-5,TRBV12-3/TRBV12-4,TGTGCCAGCAGTTTATCCCTAGCGGGAGGGCCGGAGACCCAGTACTTC,CASSLSLAGGPETQYF
many,.,TRBJ2-6,TRBV25-1,TGTGCCAGCAGTGCGAGGGGCTCTGGGGCCAACGTCCTGACTTTC,CASSARGSGANVLTF
many,.,TRBJ1-2,TRBV15,TGTGCCACCAGCAGAGACAGGCAATCTAACTATGGCTACACCTTC,CATSRDRQSNYGYTF
.,.,TRBJ2-2,TRBV2,TGTGCCATTCGCGAGTCCTACACCGGGGAGCTGTTTTTT,CAIRESYTGELFF
few,TRBD2,TRBJ2-1,TRBV10-3,TGTGCCATCAGTGTAGGGACTAGCGGGAGGCCCGAGCAGTTCTTC,CAISVGTSGRPEQFF
many,.,TRBJ1-1,TRBV20-1,TGCAGTGCTATGGAAGGATGGAACACTGAAGCTTTCTTT,CSAMEGWNTEAFF
many,.,TRBJ1-1,TRBV5-6,TGTGCCAGCAGCCGCCTGGGTTTGGGCCAGACAACGGAAGCTTTCTTT,CASSRLGLGQTTEAFF
many,TRBD2,TRBJ2-3,TRBV5-5,TGTGCCAGCAGCACAACTAGCGGACAAAGCACAGATACGCAGTATTTT,CASSTTSGQSTDTQYF
many,.,TRBJ2-7,TRBV5-1,TGCGCCAGCAGCTTGAATGGCAGGGGTGGACACGAGCAGTACTTC,CASSLNGRGGHEQYF
many,TRBD1,TRBJ2-5,TRBV29-1,TGCAGCGCGACCTCAGGACAGGCCTCCGAGACCCAGTACTTC,CSATSGQASETQYF
many,TRBD2,TRBJ2-1,TRBV4-2,TGTGCCAGCAGCCAGGAGCCGGGACTAGCGGGGGTCAATGAGCAGTTCTTC,CASSQEPGLAGVNEQFF
many,TRBD1,TRBJ2-1,TRBV15,TGTGCCACCAGCACGAAGAGGACAGGGGGCGATGAGCAGTTCTTC,CATSTKRTGGDEQFF
many,.,TRBJ2-1,TRBV5-1,TGCGCCAGCAGCCACAGGGATACCGACAATGAGCAGTTCTTC,CASSHRDTDNEQFF
few,.,TRBJ2-7,TRBV6-2/TRBV6-3,TGTGCCAGCAGTTACTCGGGACGCCCCGAGCAGTACTTC,CASSYSGRPEQYF
many,.,TRBJ2-7,TRBV25-1,TGTGCCAGCAGTACAGGGACCTACGAGCAGTACTTC,CASSTGTYEQYF
many,.,TRBJ1-1,TRBV5-1,TGCGCCAGCAGCTTAGACACAGTGAACACTGAAGCTTTCTTT,CASSLDTVNTEAFF
.,.,TRBJ1-4,TRBV24-1,TGTGCCACCAGTGATCTTCAGGGTGAGGAACTGTTTTTT,CATSDLQGEELFF
many,.,TRBJ2-3,TRBV12-3/TRBV12-4,TGTGCCAGCAGGTGGGGGACAAGCACAGATACGCAGTATTTT,CASRWGTSTDTQYF
.,.,TRBJ2-1,TRBV5-1,TGCGCCAGCAGCTTGGAGTGGGCTTACAATGAGCAGTTCTTC,CASSLEWAYNEQFF
.,.,TRBJ2-2,TRBV7-2,TGTGCCAGCAGCGCAGGGATTTCGGCCGGGGAGCTGTTTTTT,CASSAGISAGELFF
many,TRBD1,TRBJ1-2,TRBV4-2,TGTGCCAGCAGCCAAGTGGGACAGGGGAACTATGGCTACACCTTC,CASSQVGQGNYGYTF
many,.,TRBJ2-5,TRBV7-9,TGTGCCAGCAGCAGTTGGGGGGGACATCAGTACTTC,CASSSWGGHQYF
many,TRBD2,TRBJ2-1,TRBV6-2/TRBV6-3,TGTGCCAGCAGTTCCAATGGGGGGAGGGTCAGAAATGAGCAGTTCTTC,CASSSNGGRVRNEQFF
many,.,TRBJ1-1,TRBV9,TGTGCCAGCAGCGTAAATCCCCGAGACATGGCTTTCTTT,CASSVNPRDMAFF
once,.,TRBJ1-6,TRBV7-2,TGTGCCAGCAGCTCGGGGACGGCGGACAATTCACCCCTCCACTTT,CASSSGTADNSPLHF
many,TRBD1,TRBJ2-4,TRBV6-6,TGTGCCAGCAGTTTTATGGGGGGGACAGGGTCAAATCAGGTCAACATTCAGTACTTC,CASSFMGGTGSNQVNIQYF
.,.,TRBJ2-2,TRBV11-1,TGTGCCAGCACCATGTGGGAGGTCGCGAACACCGGGGAGCTGTTTTTT,CASTMWEVANTGELFF
many,.,TRBJ1-6,TRBV6-1,TGTGCCAGCAGTCGGACAGCCCGGAATTCACCCCTCCACTTT,CASSRTARNSPLHF
many,.,TRBJ2-1,TRBV5-1,TGCGCCAGCAGCTTGGATCTTGGGGGATACAATGAGCAGTTCTTC,CASSLDLGGYNEQFF
.,.,TRBJ2-1,TRBV5-1,TGCGCCAGCAGCTTAACCGGGGAGGCCTACAATGAGCAGTTCTTC,CASSLTGEAYNEQFF